Listed below are T cell receptor beta chains from one sample, sequenced in a study of neurological immune-mediated disorders. TCRdb re-called the 5' RACE reads through MiXCR, storing one row per CDR3 protein. In the table there are around 70,000 distinct CDR3 sequences, about 3% of which are singletons. The sample consisted of PBMCs. The source is a woman between 45 and 60 years old with multiple sclerosis. Each CDR3 is given without its conserved first and last residue. Fields, in order: J gene, V gene, CDR3 protein.

TRBJ2-1	TRBV10-3	AVEPGQGRGEQF
TRBJ2-4	TRBV5-5	ASSLPPRSDKNIQY
TRBJ1-2	TRBV28	ASSASYGYT
TRBJ2-3	TRBV3-1	ASSQIWAGPFAGDTQY
TRBJ1-6	TRBV10-3	AIQDEGVSPLH
TRBJ2-3	TRBV19	ASSSAGGGTDTQY
TRBJ2-7	TRBV6-5	ATGRAGLSEQY
TRBJ1-1	TRBV7-9	ASSLGANTEAF
TRBJ1-4	TRBV27	ASRNPGGSNEKLF
TRBJ2-1	TRBV14	ASSQDVMGVEQF
TRBJ2-6	TRBV5-6	ASRRAFGANVLT
TRBJ1-1	TRBV6-1	ASSPEWGAGSTEAF
TRBJ1-3	TRBV7-2	ASSPQGSYSGNTIY
TRBJ2-4	TRBV12-3/TRBV12-4	ASSSAGGRNIQY
TRBJ1-5	TRBV27	ASSLSGTGDQPQH
TRBJ1-5	TRBV20-1	SARDSTGGGNQPQH
TRBJ1-5	TRBV20-1	SAAWTVRGQPQH
TRBJ2-5	TRBV28	ASSSRTQY
TRBJ2-3	TRBV7-2	ASSLDPGGGDTQY
TRBJ2-2	TRBV20-1	SASSAGELF
TRBJ2-5	TRBV4-2	ASSQDEARGGPRTQY
TRBJ2-7	TRBV19	ASSIGSVYEQY
TRBJ2-5	TRBV20-1	SAYVAGVETQY
TRBJ1-6	TRBV5-1	ASSWGQGINSPLH
TRBJ1-1	TRBV7-2	ASNLGGGINTEAF
TRBJ2-1	TRBV20-1	SASKGGSRANEQF
TRBJ2-7	TRBV7-8	ASSFSVGGAYEQY
TRBJ2-5	TRBV7-9	ASSQPQVGETQY
TRBJ2-4	TRBV3-1	ASSQSGGIAKNIQY
TRBJ1-5	TRBV18	ASSPGSNQPQH
TRBJ2-3	TRBV5-1	ASSLRGDTQY
TRBJ1-5	TRBV12-3/TRBV12-4	ASSPGQPNQPQH
TRBJ2-3	TRBV18	ASSSPGGSTDTQY
TRBJ1-2	TRBV27	ASSLQGANYGYT
TRBJ1-4	TRBV24-1	ATSAAGTANEKLF
TRBJ2-1	TRBV29-1	SVEGREGYNEQF
TRBJ1-1	TRBV20-1	SARVGAVMNTEAF
TRBJ2-1	TRBV5-1	ASSLEGSGGREQF
TRBJ2-1	TRBV3-1	ASSPRTSGRLAYNEQF
TRBJ2-5	TRBV5-1	ASSFSAAGEETQY
TRBJ2-5	TRBV20-1	SARTLETQY
TRBJ2-2	TRBV11-2	ASSFQPNTGELF
TRBJ1-2	TRBV11-3	ASSFRTGDYGYT
TRBJ1-2	TRBV5-1	ASTPRGDNYGYT
TRBJ1-4	TRBV10-2	ASSEKIPGPPNEKLF
TRBJ1-5	TRBV6-2/TRBV6-3	ASSRDISQPQH